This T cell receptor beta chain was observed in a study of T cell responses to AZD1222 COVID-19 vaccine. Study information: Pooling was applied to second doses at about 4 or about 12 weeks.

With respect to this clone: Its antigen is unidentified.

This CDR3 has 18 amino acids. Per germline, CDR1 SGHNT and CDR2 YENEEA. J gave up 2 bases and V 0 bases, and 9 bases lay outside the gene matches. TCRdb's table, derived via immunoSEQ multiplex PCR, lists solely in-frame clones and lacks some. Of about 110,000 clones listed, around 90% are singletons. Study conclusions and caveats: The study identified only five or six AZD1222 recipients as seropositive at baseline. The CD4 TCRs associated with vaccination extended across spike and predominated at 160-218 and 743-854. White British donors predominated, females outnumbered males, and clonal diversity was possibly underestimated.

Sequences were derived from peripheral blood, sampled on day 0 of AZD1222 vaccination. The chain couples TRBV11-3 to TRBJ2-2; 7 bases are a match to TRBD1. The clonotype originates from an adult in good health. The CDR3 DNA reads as TGTGCCAGCAGCTTAGACAGGGGGACAGTCGGAAACACCGGGGAGCTGTTTTTT. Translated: CASSLDRGTVGNTGELFF. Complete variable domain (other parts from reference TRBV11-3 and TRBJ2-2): EAGVVQSPRYKIIEKKQPVAFWCNPISGHNTLYWYLQNLGQGPELLIRYENEEAVDDSQLPKDRFSAERLKGVDSTLKIQPAELGDSAVYLCASSLDRGTVGNTGELFFGEGSRLTVL.